This T cell receptor (beta chain) was captured in a study of regulatory T cells in long-lasting Graves disease. Study results and limitations: Among persistent patients, a larger number of public clonotypes were shared (about 3,000) than among newly diagnosed patients (about 970).

Trimming left V 6 bases short and J 0 bases short, with 15 bases between. The CDR3 consists of 16 residues. The V gene's germline CDR1 is MNHEY and CDR2 SMNVEV (reference sequence). The authors built TCR beta libraries using iRepertoire HTBI primers and Arm-PCR of CDR3 regions. TCRdb re-analysed the multiplex PCR reads in MiXCR, keeping a single row per CDR3 protein. The table includes around 460,000 distinct CDR3 sequences, roughly 15% detected once. Time point: newly diagnosed GD, antithyroid drugs for less than 3 months. The TCR library was prepared using RNA isolated from PBMCs. Clinicians diagnosed Graves' disease using American Thyroid Association guidelines. Worth noting for this clonotype: Its specificity is unknown.

These data were likewise used in another study, on T cells in Graves' hyperthyroidism and ophthalmopathy.

J is TRBJ2-1 and V is TRBV27, with D possibly TRBD2 on 6 matching bases. This clonotype was sampled from a woman aged 45 to 65 with Graves disease. This material consisted of peripheral blood mononuclear cells (PBMCs), taken at new diagnosis, from a patient treated with antithyroid drugs. This CDR3 reads CASRIIADISYNEQFF. As DNA, the CDR3 is TGTGCCAGCAGAATCATAGCGGACATCTCCTACAATGAGCAGTTCTTC.